This T cell receptor (beta chain) was sequenced during a study of blood T cell repertoires in COVID-19. This clone is a singleton in its sample. The CDR3 covers 13 residues. V lost 10 bases to trimming and J lost 4 bases, with 14 bases between them. Germline CDR1 and CDR2: LNHDA and SQIVND (reference sequence). Adults between about 18 and 95 years of age took part from about two dozen US areas. The method was immunoSEQ multiplex PCR; TCRdb's version includes in-frame clones alone and lacks a portion of them. The table shows about 320,000 clones, with 89% occurring only once. The chain joins TRBV19 to TRBJ1-3; D might be TRBD1 (5 bases). The source is a man in his fifties or sixties who had recovered from COVID-19. Sample: PBMCs or T cells enriched from blood (not recorded which). The CDR3 nucleotides are TGTGCCACCAACCCCGCAGGGGGAAACACCATATATTTT. Its protein product is CATNPAGGNTIYF.